This is a list of T cell receptor beta chains from one sample in a study of T cells in Graves' hyperthyroidism and ophthalmopathy. MiXCR, applied by TCRdb to the multiplex PCR reads, yields one record per CDR3 protein. This table holds about 260,000 distinct CDR3 sequences, roughly 15% found once. Sequencing was performed on blood. These receptors all stem from a woman younger than 35 with Graves' ophthalmopathy. CDR3s include the opening cysteine and the closing phenylalanine or tryptophan. Each record gives: D gene, clone size, CDR3 length, J gene, V gene, CDR3 protein, CDR3 DNA. D genes are given only for firm matches. The size field is filled for only some rows; it gives once, few, many or a size class.

.	.	15	TRBJ1-5	TRBV5-4	CASSKGGTQDQPQHF	TGTGCCAGCAGCAAGGGTGGGACTCAAGATCAGCCCCAGCATTTT
.	many	15	TRBJ2-6	TRBV7-9	CASSLSVSGANVLTF	TGTGCCAGCAGCTTATCGGTCTCTGGGGCCAACGTCCTGACTTTC
.	many	14	TRBJ2-3	TRBV28	CASSLAISPDTQYF	TGTGCCAGCAGTTTAGCGATTAGCCCAGATACGCAGTATTTT
.	once	16	TRBJ2-7	TRBV20-1	CSARDLGGGKSYEQYF	TGCAGTGCTAGAGATCTAGGGGGGGGCAAATCCTACGAGCAGTACTTC
TRBD2	.	17	TRBJ2-3	TRBV28	CASNPTVRTSGGDTQYF	TGTGCCAGCAACCCAACGGTGAGGACTAGCGGGGGGGATACGCAGTATTTT
.	many	16	TRBJ2-5	TRBV24-1	CATSDLRLGGLETQYF	TGTGCCACCAGTGATTTGCGTTTGGGGGGCCTAGAGACCCAGTACTTC
TRBD1	many	13	TRBJ2-7	TRBV12-3/TRBV12-4	CASSRTGLYEQYF	TGTGCCAGCAGTCGGACAGGGCTCTACGAGCAGTACTTC
.	.	15	TRBJ2-2	TRBV7-9	CASSLSQANTGELFF	TGTGCCAGCAGCTTATCCCAAGCGAACACCGGGGAGCTGTTTTTT
.	many	14	TRBJ1-2	TRBV28	CASRNPTRNYGYTF	TGTGCCAGCAGAAATCCGACTAGAAACTATGGCTACACCTTC
.	many	14	TRBJ2-1	TRBV20-1	CSAPDWNTYNEQFF	TGCAGTGCTCCCGACTGGAACACCTACAATGAGCAGTTCTTC
.	few	14	TRBJ2-3	TRBV20-1	CSARASGSTDTQYF	TGCAGTGCTAGAGCCAGCGGGAGCACAGATACGCAGTATTTT
TRBD2	many	14	TRBJ2-1	TRBV12-3/TRBV12-4	CASRRLAGGNEQFF	TGTGCCAGCAGGCGACTAGCGGGGGGCAATGAGCAGTTCTTC
TRBD2	many	17	TRBJ2-7	TRBV30	CALNGLAGVGKGYEQYF	TGTGCCTTGAACGGACTAGCGGGAGTGGGTAAGGGCTACGAGCAGTACTTC
.	many	14	TRBJ2-2	TRBV28	CASSLYRAGGELFF	TGTGCCAGCAGTTTATATAGGGCGGGCGGGGAGCTGTTTTTT
TRBD2	few	17	TRBJ2-1	TRBV11-2	CASSGGMGLPSYNEQFF	TGTGCCAGCAGTGGGGGGATGGGACTACCCTCCTACAATGAGCAGTTCTTC
.	many	17	TRBJ2-2	TRBV7-9	CASSLRTIFGAAGELFF	TGTGCCAGCAGCTTACGGACCATCTTTGGTGCGGCCGGGGAGCTGTTTTTT
TRBD1	many	13	TRBJ2-1	TRBV5-6	CASSYGTVNEQFF	TGTGCCAGCAGCTACGGGACAGTCAATGAGCAGTTCTTC
TRBD2	many	16	TRBJ2-1	TRBV29-1	CSVTGLAGGYYNEQFF	TGCAGCGTTACGGGACTAGCGGGGGGATACTACAATGAGCAGTTCTTC
.	few	15	TRBJ1-6	TRBV20-1	CSATLSGSYNSPLHF	TGCAGTGCGACCTTGAGTGGAAGCTATAATTCACCCCTCCACTTT
TRBD2	once	17	TRBJ2-7	TRBV28	CASNPTVRTSGNSEQYF	TGTGCCAGCAACCCAACGGTGAGGACTAGCGGGAACTCCGAGCAGTACTTC
.	many	11	TRBJ1-2	TRBV20-1	CSAGGYWGYTF	TGCAGTGCTGGCGGTTATTGGGGCTACACCTTC
.	many	14	TRBJ1-2	TRBV5-1	CASSFMGGDYGYTF	TGCGCCAGCAGCTTTATGGGGGGAGACTATGGCTACACCTTC
.	many	13	TRBJ1-1	TRBV7-3	CASSLLTHTEAFF	TGTGCCAGCAGTCTTTTGACCCACACTGAAGCTTTCTTT
.	many	15	TRBJ2-1	TRBV6-1	CASSYAKTSFAEQFF	TGTGCCAGCAGTTATGCAAAAACTAGTTTTGCTGAGCAGTTCTTC
TRBD1	.	13	TRBJ1-4	TRBV19	CASKRTGLEKLFF	TGTGCCAGTAAAAGGACAGGGTTGGAAAAACTGTTTTTT
.	.	13	TRBJ2-3	TRBV7-2	CASSLRPADTQYF	TGTGCCAGCAGCTTAAGGCCGGCAGATACGCAGTATTTT
TRBD1	.	14	TRBJ1-2	TRBV20-1	CSARGRQGKGGYTF	TGCAGTGCTAGAGGGCGACAGGGGAAAGGCGGCTACACCTTC
TRBD2	many	15	TRBJ2-5	TRBV12-3/TRBV12-4	CASSFLAGDKETQYF	TGTGCCAGCAGTTTTCTAGCGGGAGATAAAGAGACCCAGTACTTC
.	.	17	TRBJ2-2	TRBV25-1	CASSPPGDIWNTGELFF	TGTGCCAGCAGTCCCCCGGGGGACATATGGAACACCGGGGAGCTGTTTTTT
TRBD1	many	15	TRBJ2-1	TRBV30	CAWSGTGAKPNEQFF	TGTGCCTGGAGCGGGACAGGGGCCAAACCCAATGAGCAGTTCTTC
.	.	12	TRBJ1-2	TRBV20-1	CSASPGPWGYTF	TGCAGTGCTAGCCCGGGGCCGTGGGGCTACACCTTC
TRBD1	.	15	TRBJ2-7	TRBV28	CASSLSTGETYEQYF	TGTGCCAGCAGTTTGTCTACAGGGGAGACCTACGAGCAGTACTTC
.	many	15	TRBJ2-7	TRBV27	CASSFPGVEKGWQYF	TGTGCCAGCAGTTTTCCGGGTGTGGAGAAGGGGTGGCAGTACTTC
.	many	14	TRBJ1-1	TRBV7-8	CASSVGIGVTEAFF	TGTGCCAGCAGCGTCGGGATTGGGGTCACTGAAGCTTTCTTT
.	.	15	TRBJ2-1	TRBV11-2	CASSERRGAENEQFF	TGTGCCAGCAGCGAGAGAAGGGGGGCGGAGAATGAGCAGTTCTTC